These 16 T cell receptor beta chains originate from one sample sequenced in a study of regulatory T cells in long-lasting Graves disease. As for time point: persistent/refractory GD, antithyroid drugs over 5 years with positive TRAb. RNA extracted from PBMCs served as the sequencing template. Researchers made TCR beta libraries by using iRepertoire HTBI primers and running Arm-PCR on CDR3 regions. TCRdb called the multiplex PCR reads again in MiXCR, with one record for every CDR3 protein. The data contain 300,000 to 350,000 distinct CDR3 sequences, 15% to 20% of them singletons. The input for sequencing was peripheral blood mononuclear cells (PBMCs), taken when the disease was refractory, from a patient treated with antithyroid drugs. These receptors came from a female donor with Graves disease.

This clonotype showed up just a few times. The V call is TRBV30, the J call TRBJ1-1, with D perhaps matching TRBD1 (5 bases). The length of the CDR3 is 17 residues. V was trimmed by 0 bases and J by 1 base, leaving 18 bases between them. The V gene's germline CDR1 is GTSNPN and CDR2 SVGIG (reference sequence). The CDR3 DNA sequence: TGTGCCTGGAGTGTACCCGTGGTAGGGACGCCGAACACTGAAGCTTTCTTT. It codes for CAWSVPVVGTPNTEAFF.

The table lists this clonotype with a few counts. The J gene is TRBJ2-2, the V gene TRBV6-2 or TRBV6-3, with D uncertain. The ends were cut back, 0 bases at V and 5 bases at J, with 13 bases in the middle. Germline V gives CDR1 MNHEY, CDR2 SVGEGT. The CDR3 spans 16 residues. The CDR3 reads CASSYSSVVSTGELFF. DNA of the CDR3: TGTGCCAGCAGTTACTCGTCGGTTGTCAGTACCGGGGAGCTGTTTTTT.

The CDR3: CSALAGGRDEQYF. In nucleotides, the CDR3 is TGCAGTGCCTTAGCGGGGGGGCGGGACGAGCAGTACTTC. The gene calls are TRBV20-1 and TRBJ2-7; TRBD2 matches 11 bases. Germline-derived CDR1 and CDR2 are DFQATT and SNEGSKA (reference sequence). J was trimmed by 5 bases and V by 6 bases; bases with no gene match: 6. The CDR3 sequence is 13 residues long.

At least ten counts were recorded for this clonotype. V usage is TRBV20-1 and J usage is TRBJ1-3, with 7 bases identical to TRBD1. This CDR3 has 15 residues. The germline V gene encodes CDR1 DFQATT and CDR2 SNEGSKA (reference sequence). V gave up 5 bases and J gave up 0 bases; unmatched junction bases: 7. The DNA of the CDR3 is TGCAGTGCTTCCCAGGGGGTAACCTCTGGAAACACCATATATTTT. It yields the protein CSASQGVTSGNTIYF.

V and J are TRBV6-1 and TRBJ2-3, with D tentatively TRBD2 (5 bases). The CDR3 runs to 14 residues. Germline CDR1 is MNHNS and CDR2 is SASEGT. V shed 6 bases and J shed 2 bases, with 12 bases lying between them. CDR3 amino acids: CASRFRGSTDTQYF. Here the CDR3 DNA reads TGTGCCAGCAGGTTTCGGGGTTCCACAGATACGCAGTATTTT.

This clonotype was seen at least ten times. The chain recombines TRBV20-1 with TRBJ2-7; perhaps TRBD1 as D (6 bases). Germline loops: CDR1 DFQATT, CDR2 SNEGSKA (reference sequence). The CDR3 length is 16 residues. V was cut by 1 base and J by 8 bases, with 24 bases left in between. This CDR3 reads CSARGGRGGFEVQQYF. CDR3 nucleotides: TGCAGTGCTAGAGGGGGCAGGGGCGGGTTCGAGGTACAGCAGTACTTC.

There are many counts of this clonotype. The V call is TRBV18, the J call TRBJ1-1; the D gene is possibly TRBD1 (5 bases). Trimming shortened V by 3 bases and J by 7 bases, and 9 bases separated the two germline ends. From germline, CDR1 is KGHSH and CDR2 LQKENI. The length of the CDR3 is 12 residues. The CDR3 nucleotides are TGTGCCAGCTCACCCACGGGGGATGAAGCTTTCTTT. The encoded protein is CASSPTGDEAFF.

To note about this clonotype: A read error may explain this, as a much larger clone is one base away. The V call is TRBV12-3 or TRBV12-4, the J call TRBJ2-7; 7 nucleotides align to TRBD1. The ends lost 8 bases at V and 1 base at J; junction bases unmatched: 14. This CDR3 region has 16 residues. The CDR3 DNA reads TGTGCCAGCGGTCCGAAGGACAGGCCCCGATCCTACGAGCAGTACTTC. This encodes CASGPKDRPRSYEQYF.

In its sample, this clonotype was seen many times. The chain uses TRBV3-1 and TRBJ2-6; D not certain. Trimming took off 6 bases at V and 0 bases at J, with 6 bases between the two ends. Per germline, CDR1 LGHDT and CDR2 YNNKEL (reference sequence). The CDR3 runs to 14 residues. The CDR3 DNA reads TGTGCCAGCAGATCCCACTCTGGGGCCAACGTCCTGACTTTC. As protein: CASRSHSGANVLTF.

The chain combines TRBV3-2 with TRBJ2-7; whether TRBD1, the table's D call, matches the DNA was not checked. TRBV3-2 is a known pseudogene. CDR3 length: 16 amino acids. CDR3 residues: CASSPKGGDRPYEQYF. Here the CDR3 DNA reads TGTGCCAGCAGCCCCAAAGGGGGGGACCGGCCCTACGAGCAGTACTTC.

The chain recombines TRBV7-9 with TRBJ1-2; D is ambiguous. Germline-derived CDR1 and CDR2 are SEHNR and FQNEAQ (reference sequence). The CDR3 has 13 residues. V gave up 5 bases and J gave up 4 bases, with 11 bases separating them. DNA for the CDR3: TGTGCCAGCAGCCCGCTCCGAGGCTATGGCTACACCTTC. Amino acid sequence: CASSPLRGYGYTF.

This clonotype was picked up many times. The chain has TRBV15 and TRBJ1-1, with TRBD1 matching 7 bases. The CDR3 has 15 residues. Losses at the gene ends were 5 bases for V and 11 bases for J; bases not matched to a gene: 17. Per germline, CDR1 LNHNV and CDR2 YYDKDF (reference sequence). This CDR3 reads CATSGSETGLLRAFF. The CDR3 DNA sequence: TGTGCCACCAGCGGCAGTGAGACAGGGCTTCTGAGGGCTTTCTTT.

The table lists this clonotype with many counts. The V call is TRBV28, the J call TRBJ2-5; D gene unclear. V lost 3 bases to trimming and J lost 5 bases, with 16 bases between them. The CDR3 has 15 residues. Germline V gene data show CDR1 as MDHEN and CDR2 as SYDVKM. CDR3 coding DNA: TGTGCCAGCAGTTTCGTAGGGCGGAGTACGGAGACCCAGTACTTC. Protein sequence: CASSFVGRSTETQYF. Variable domain in full (rest from reference TRBV28 and TRBJ2-5): DVKVTQSSRYLVKRTGEKVFLECVQDMDHENMFWYRQDPGLGLRLIYFSYDVKMKEKGDIPEGYSVSREKKERFSLILESASTNQTSMYLCASSFVGRSTETQYFGPGTRLLVL.

This clonotype was seen a few times. This rearrangement joins TRBV19 to TRBJ1-4, with D perhaps TRBD1 (5 bases). V lost 6 bases and J 7 bases, leaving 21 bases between the germline ends. Germline lookup yields CDR1 LNHDA and CDR2 SQIVND (reference sequence). The CDR3 is made up of 16 amino acids. In nucleotides, the CDR3 is TGTGCCAGTAGGAGCGCAGGGATGGGGTCGGTTGAAAAACTGTTTTTT. Its protein product is CASRSAGMGSVEKLFF.

Of note for this clonotype: A much larger clone lies one base from this, so it may be a read error. V gene TRBV6-2 or TRBV6-3 combines with J gene TRBJ2-5; 7 positions agree with TRBD2. This CDR3 has 13 amino acids. With 5 bases clipped from V and 9 bases from J, the junction kept 9 bases outside the gene matches. Germline assignment: CDR1 MNHEY and CDR2 SVGEGT. CDR3 in amino acids: CASSPKRGAAQYF. In DNA form, the CDR3 reads TGTGCCAGCAGTCCCAAGCGGGGCGCGGCCCAGTACTTC.

V is TRBV19 and J is TRBJ2-2; D perhaps matches TRBD1 (6 bases). The CDR3 totals 13 residues. Trimming removed 10 bases from V and 6 bases from J, with 15 bases in between. Germline V gene sequence: CDR1 LNHDA, CDR2 SQIVND (reference sequence). CDR3 in DNA: TGTGCCACCCAACGACAGGACTCCGGGGAGCTGTTTTTT. Residues: CATQRQDSGELFF.